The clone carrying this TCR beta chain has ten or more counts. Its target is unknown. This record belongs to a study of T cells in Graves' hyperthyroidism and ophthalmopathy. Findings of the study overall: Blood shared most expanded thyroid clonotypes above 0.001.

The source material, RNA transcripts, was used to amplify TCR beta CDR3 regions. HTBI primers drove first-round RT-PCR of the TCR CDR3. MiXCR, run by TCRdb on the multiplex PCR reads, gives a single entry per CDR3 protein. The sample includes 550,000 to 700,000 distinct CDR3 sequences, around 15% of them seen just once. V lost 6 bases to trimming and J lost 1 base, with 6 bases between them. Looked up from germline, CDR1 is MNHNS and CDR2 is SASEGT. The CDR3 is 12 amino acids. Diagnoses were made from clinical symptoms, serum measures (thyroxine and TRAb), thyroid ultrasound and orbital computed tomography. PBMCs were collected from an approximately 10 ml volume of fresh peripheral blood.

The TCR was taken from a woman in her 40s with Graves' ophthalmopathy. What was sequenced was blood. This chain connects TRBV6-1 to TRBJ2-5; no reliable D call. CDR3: CASRVVQETQYF. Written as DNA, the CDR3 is TGTGCCAGCAGGGTGGTCCAAGAGACCCAGTACTTC.